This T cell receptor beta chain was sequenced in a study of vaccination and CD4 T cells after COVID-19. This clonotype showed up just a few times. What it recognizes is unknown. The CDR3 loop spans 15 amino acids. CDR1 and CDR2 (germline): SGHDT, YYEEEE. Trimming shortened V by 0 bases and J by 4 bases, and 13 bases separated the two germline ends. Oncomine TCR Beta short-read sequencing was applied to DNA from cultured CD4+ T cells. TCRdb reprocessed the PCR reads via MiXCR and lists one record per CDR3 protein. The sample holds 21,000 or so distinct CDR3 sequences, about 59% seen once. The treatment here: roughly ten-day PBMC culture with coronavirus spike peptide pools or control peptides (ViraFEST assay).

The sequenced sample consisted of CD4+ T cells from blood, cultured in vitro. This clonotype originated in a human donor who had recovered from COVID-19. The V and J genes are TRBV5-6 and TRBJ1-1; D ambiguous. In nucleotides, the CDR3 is TGTGCCAGCAGCTTGGCCGGTGGCGGTGGCACTGAAGCTTTCTTT. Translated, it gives CASSLAGGGGTEAFF.